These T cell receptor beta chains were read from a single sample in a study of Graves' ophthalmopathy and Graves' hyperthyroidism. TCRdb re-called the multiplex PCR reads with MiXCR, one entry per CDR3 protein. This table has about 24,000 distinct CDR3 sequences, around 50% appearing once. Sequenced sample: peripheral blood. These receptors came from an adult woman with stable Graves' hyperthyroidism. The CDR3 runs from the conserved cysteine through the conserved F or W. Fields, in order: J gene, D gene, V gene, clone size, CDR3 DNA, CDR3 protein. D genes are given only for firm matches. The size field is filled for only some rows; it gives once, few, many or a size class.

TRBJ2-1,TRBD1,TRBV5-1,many,TGCGCCAGCAGCTTGGGACAGGGGGCCTACAATGAGCAGTTCTTC,CASSLGQGAYNEQFF
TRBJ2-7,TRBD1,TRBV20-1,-,TGCAGTGCTAGAATGGGACAGGGAGGGTACGAGCAGTACTTC,CSARMGQGGYEQYF
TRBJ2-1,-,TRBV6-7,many,TGTGCCAGCAGTTACCAGGCTAGCCGCGATGAGCAGTTCTTC,CASSYQASRDEQFF
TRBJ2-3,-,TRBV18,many,TGTGCCAGCTCACCACCGGGCACAGATACGCAGTATTTT,CASSPPGTDTQYF
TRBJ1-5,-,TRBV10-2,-,TGCGCCAGCAGTGAGACAGGCTATCAGCCCCAGCATTTT,CASSETGYQPQHF
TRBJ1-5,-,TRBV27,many,TGTGCCAGCAGTTTAGGTAGTACCCAGCCCCAGCATTTT,CASSLGSTQPQHF
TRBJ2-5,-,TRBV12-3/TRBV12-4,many,TGTGCCAGCACCGAAAGGACTCACCAAGAGACCCAGTACTTC,CASTERTHQETQYF
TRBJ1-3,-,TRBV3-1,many,TGTGCCAGCAATAAGGCTGGAAACACCATATATTTT,CASNKAGNTIYF
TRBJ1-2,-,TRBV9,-,TGTGCCAGCAGCCCCCCGGGGGGGGATGGCTACACCTTC,CASSPPGGDGYTF
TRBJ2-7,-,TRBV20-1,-,TGCAGTGCTAGAGTTTGGGCAGGGGTGTTATCGTACGAGCAGTACTTC,CSARVWAGVLSYEQYF
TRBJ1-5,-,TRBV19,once,TGTGCCACGGGGGGGCAGCCCCAGCATTTT,CATGGQPQHF
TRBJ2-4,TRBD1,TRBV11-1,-,TGTGCCAGCAGCTTAAGGCCGACAGGGTCTAGCACAGATACGCACTTC,CASSLRPTGSSTDTHF
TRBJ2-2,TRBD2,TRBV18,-,TGTGCCAGCTCACCGAACGGACTAGGCAACACCGGGGAGCTGTTTTTT,CASSPNGLGNTGELFF
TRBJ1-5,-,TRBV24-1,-,TGTGCCACCAGTGATTTTCCCCACGCCAGGGGAGCTTACGGCAATCAGCCCCAGCATTTT,CATSDFPHARGAYGNQPQHF
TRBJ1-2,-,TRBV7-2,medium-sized,TGTGCCAGCAGCTTAGCGAGGACAGACTACTATGGCTACACCTTC,CASSLARTDYYGYTF
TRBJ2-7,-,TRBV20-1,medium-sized,TGCAGTGCTCCTCGTCGGTCCTCCTACGAGCAGTACTTC,CSAPRRSSYEQYF
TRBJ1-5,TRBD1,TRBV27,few,TGTGCCAGCAGTCAGAGAACAGGGGGCTCGGTTCAGCCCCAGCATTTT,CASSQRTGGSVQPQHF
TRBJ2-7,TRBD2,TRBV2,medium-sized,TGTGCCAGCAGTGAAGGCCCATGGCGGGGGGGAGAAGAGCAGTACTTC,CASSEGPWRGGEEQYF
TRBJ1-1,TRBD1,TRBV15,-,TGTGCCACCAGCAAAGGGACAGGTCCCGGAGGAGCTTTCTTT,CATSKGTGPGGAFF
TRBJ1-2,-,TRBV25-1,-,TGTGCCAGCGTTGAAGAGGTAGGGGCTAACTATGGCTACACCTTC,CASVEEVGANYGYTF
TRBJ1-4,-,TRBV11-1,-,TGTGCCAGCAGCGACAACAGGGACTTT,CASSDNRDF